This T cell receptor (beta chain) comes out of a study of glioma-infiltrating T cells after dendritic cell vaccination. Study details: Treatment, given 2003 to 2012, was autologous tumor lysate-pulsed dendritic cell vaccination. The study's findings and limits: Longer survival after dendritic cell vaccination followed higher pretreatment TIL content.

TCRdb keeps only in-frame clones here, not all; method: immunoSEQ multiplex PCR. The sample carries about 73,000 clones, about four fifths recorded once. Trimming removed 0 bases from V and 5 bases from J; junction bases left unmatched: 4. Germline V CDR1 and CDR2: GTSNPN, SVGIG (reference sequence). The length of the CDR3 is 14 residues. None of the glioblastoma patients had an isocitrate dehydrogenase mutation. In regard to this clone: Its antigen is currently unknown.

The sample here was blood, taken before dendritic cell vaccination. The chain recombines TRBV30 with TRBJ1-2, with TRBD1 identical over 9 bases. This clonotype was obtained from a human donor with glioblastoma. CDR3: CAWSVRDRAYGYTF. CDR3 sequence (DNA): TGTGCCTGGAGTGTACGGGACAGGGCTTATGGCTACACCTTC.